This entry lists 14 T cell receptor beta chains sequenced from one sample in a study of control samples from healthy donors and cancer patients. Generated by immunoSEQ multiplex PCR, the TCRdb table keeps only in-frame clones and is missing some. This table holds about 130,000 clones, around 90% found once. Sequencing was performed on blood. The source of these receptors is a man younger than 35 in good health.

The CDR3 nucleotides are TGTGCCAGCAGCTTCAGCGGGTCCGGCACAGATACGCAGTATTTT. Its protein is CASSFSGSGTDTQYF. V and J are TRBV5-4 and TRBJ2-3, with D possibly being TRBD2 (6 bases). The germline V and J ends were trimmed by 2 bases and 1 base, with 11 bases remaining between them. This CDR3 spans 15 amino acids. Germline V gives CDR1 SGHNT, CDR2 YYREEE (reference sequence).

The CDR3 nucleotides are TGTGCCAGCAGCCCAGGACAGGGAGGCTCAGCTTTCTTT. Amino acid sequence: CASSPGQGGSAFF. The chain links TRBV5-6 to TRBJ1-1; 8 bases agree with TRBD1. Germline lookup yields CDR1 SGHDT and CDR2 YYEEEE. This CDR3 is 13 amino acids long. Trimming removed 4 bases from V and 10 bases from J; junction bases left unmatched: 9.

The chain combines TRBV6-1 with TRBJ1-5; D gene ambiguous. This CDR3 comprises 14 residues. The V end lost 0 bases, the J end lost 2 bases, and 5 bases lay between the germline ends. Germline CDR1 reads MNHNS; CDR2 reads SASEGT. The CDR3 DNA reads as TGTGCCAGCAGTGAAGCCACTCGCAATCAGCCCCAGCATTTT. Protein: CASSEATRNQPQHF.

The V call is TRBV3-1 (or the pseudogene TRBV3-2), the J call TRBJ2-5; possible D gene TRBD1, 6 bases. Germline V CDR1 and CDR2: LGHDT, YNNKEL (reference sequence). This CDR3 spans 13 amino acids. V was trimmed by 4 bases and J by 2 bases, leaving 8 bases between them. CDR3: CASSLGQQETQYF. CDR3 DNA: TGTGCCAGCAGCCTTGGACAGCAAGAGACCCAGTACTTC.

This chain uses TRBV10-3 with TRBJ2-6; the D gene is possibly TRBD2 (6 bases). CDR1 is ENHRY and CDR2 is SYGVKD in the germline V gene. CDR3 length: 17 amino acids. V lost 4 bases and J lost 2, with 15 bases in between. This chain's CDR3 is CAISVGGSTAGANVLTF. The CDR3 DNA reads TGTGCCATCAGTGTTGGGGGGAGCACTGCTGGGGCCAACGTCCTGACTTTC.

The J gene is TRBJ1-2, the V gene TRBV6-5; D gene uncertain. Deletions cut 4 bases from V and 4 bases from J, with 4 bases between. The CDR3 totals 11 residues. Germline V gene sequence: CDR1 MNHEY, CDR2 SVGAGI. The CDR3 nucleotides are TGTGCCAGCAGTTCTCTCTATGGCTACACCTTC. Its protein product is CASSSLYGYTF.

The V call is TRBV20-1, the J call TRBJ2-3; D is possibly TRBD1 (6 bases). Germline CDR1 is DFQATT and CDR2 is SNEGSKA (reference sequence). This CDR3 contains 11 residues. CDR3 DNA: TGCAGCTCAGGGGGCACAGATACGCAGTATTTT. It specifies CSSGGTDTQYF.

This chain joins TRBV6-5 and TRBJ2-5; D call uncertain. The CDR3 extends over 13 amino acids. The V gene lost 0 bases and the J gene lost 3 bases, with 5 bases spanning the gap. Looked up from germline, CDR1 is MNHEY and CDR2 is SVGAGI. CDR3 in amino acids: CASSYSAEETQYF. The CDR3, as DNA: TGTGCCAGCAGTTACTCGGCGGAAGAGACCCAGTACTTC.

This chain joins TRBV7-3 and TRBJ2-1; 9 bases agree with TRBD2. Germline-derived CDR1 and CDR2 are SGHTA and FQGTGA. This CDR3 has 16 amino acids. V shed 5 bases, J shed 4 bases, and the junction held 9 bases outside the gene matches. CDR3 loop: CASSPSPGLAYNEQFF. As DNA, the CDR3 is TGTGCCAGCAGCCCCTCCCCGGGACTAGCATACAATGAGCAGTTCTTC.

The chain couples TRBV7-9 to TRBJ2-5, with D perhaps matching TRBD1 (5 bases). Germline CDR1 is SEHNR and CDR2 is FQNEAQ (reference sequence). The CDR3 consists of 15 residues. With 5 bases removed from V and 7 bases from J, the gap between germline ends came to 20 bases. CDR3 region: CASSPDTEARGTQYF. The CDR3 DNA sequence: TGTGCCAGCAGCCCGGACACTGAAGCAAGAGGGACCCAGTACTTC.

The rearrangement uses TRBV9 and TRBJ1-6, with D maybe TRBD1 (6 bases). Germline lookup yields CDR1 SGDLS and CDR2 YYNGEE. Trimming pared 0 bases from V and 10 bases from J, leaving 14 bases between. This CDR3 region has 15 residues. The CDR3 DNA follows: TGTGCCAGCAGCGTAGGGGGGGCGGGGGGATCACCCCTCCACTTT. It translates to CASSVGGAGGSPLHF.

This clone has just one count. The CDR3 region is CASSLGLGSGETQYF. DNA of the CDR3: TGTGCCAGCAGCTTGGGATTGGGGTCGGGAGAGACCCAGTACTTC. V is TRBV5-5 and J is TRBJ2-5; D not resolved. The CDR3 has 15 amino acids. Germline assignment: CDR1 SGHKS and CDR2 YYEKEE (reference sequence). Trimming pared 0 bases from V and 4 bases from J, leaving 13 bases between.

This clone was picked up one time. This rearrangement joins TRBV18 to TRBJ2-1; D uncertain. The CDR3 has 15 amino acids. Germline V gives CDR1 KGHSH, CDR2 LQKENI. The germline V and J ends were trimmed by 3 bases and 0 bases, with 9 bases remaining between them. The CDR3 loop reads CASSPQDPSYNEQFF. In nucleotides, the CDR3 is TGTGCCAGCTCACCGCAGGACCCCTCCTACAATGAGCAGTTCTTC.

CDR3 in amino acids: CASRDGRIYNEQFF. The CDR3 nucleotides are TGTGCCAGCAGAGACGGGAGAATCTACAATGAGCAGTTCTTC. The rearrangement uses TRBV27 and TRBJ2-1; a possible D gene is TRBD2 (6 bases). Germline V CDR1 and CDR2: MNHEY, SMNVEV (reference sequence). V lost 6 bases and J 3 bases, leaving 12 bases between the germline ends. CDR3 length equals 14 residues.